This is a list of T cell receptor beta chains from one sample in a study of cytomegalovirus exposure and HLA in healthy donors. The method was immunoSEQ multiplex PCR; TCRdb's version includes in-frame clones alone and lacks a portion of them. The sample has under 130,000 clones; approximately 79% are singletons. Sequenced: PBMCs. The receptor source for this set is a man between 25 and 39 years old in good health and CMV-seropositive. Each CDR3 is given with its conserved first and last residue. D genes are given only for firm matches. The size field is filled for only some rows; it gives once, few, many or a size class.

d_call j_call v_call clone_size cdr3_nt cdr3_aa
TRBD1 TRBJ1-4 TRBV5-1 - TGCGCCAGCAGCCCGGACAGGGGTGGCGAAAAACTGTTTTTT CASSPDRGGEKLFF
TRBD1 TRBJ1-5 TRBV27 once TGTGCCAGCAGTTTCTCTGGGACAGGGTATTATCAGCCCCAGCATTTT CASSFSGTGYYQPQHF
- TRBJ2-7 TRBV5-1 - TGCGCCAGCAGCCCATTACAGGACTCCTACGAGCAGTACTTC CASSPLQDSYEQYF
TRBD1 TRBJ2-7 TRBV27 - TGTGCCAGCAGTTTATCTCTGGACAGGTCCTACGAGCAGTACTTC CASSLSLDRSYEQYF
TRBD2 TRBJ2-3 TRBV6-1 - TGTGCCAGCAGTGAAGATATAAGGACTAGCGGGGACACAGATACGCAGTATTTT CASSEDIRTSGDTDTQYF
TRBD2 TRBJ2-1 TRBV2 - TGTGCCAGCAGTGAGTCGGCTAGCGGGGCCAATGAGCGGTTCTTC CASSESASGANERFF
- TRBJ1-3 TRBV4-2 - TGTGCCAGCAGCCAAGATCGCGGGGGTTCTGGAAACACCATATATTTT CASSQDRGGSGNTIYF
- TRBJ2-1 TRBV6-5 - TGTGCCAGCAGTAGGCACAGCTCCTACAATGAGCAGTTCTTC CASSRHSSYNEQFF
- TRBJ2-1 TRBV6-5 - TGTGCCAGCAGCTCTCGGAAGGGGAATGAGCAGTTCTTC CASSSRKGNEQFF
TRBD2 TRBJ2-5 TRBV5-6 - TGTGCCAGCAGCTCCACTAGCGGGGGCCTCGAGACCCAGTACTTC CASSSTSGGLETQYF
- TRBJ2-2 TRBV5-4 - TGTGCCAGCAGCGTGGACAGTGTGAACACCGGGGAGCTGTTTTTT CASSVDSVNTGELFF
- TRBJ1-6 TRBV10-3 - TGTGCCATCAGGGAGGGTGGCCTCATGGATTCACCCCTCCACTTT CAIREGGLMDSPLHF
- TRBJ1-3 TRBV4-1 once TGCGCCAGCAGCCAAAAGATCCTCTACTCTGGAAACACCATATATTTT CASSQKILYSGNTIYF
- TRBJ1-3 TRBV19 - TGTGCCAGTAGTAGGGGAGTCGCTGGAAACACCATATATTTT CASSRGVAGNTIYF
- TRBJ1-2 TRBV9 - TGTGCCAGCAGCGTACGGGGTAGGATGGATGGCTACACCTTC CASSVRGRMDGYTF
TRBD2 TRBJ2-7 TRBV6-5 - TGTGCCAGCAGGACCCCCGGGGGGAGCGAGCAGTACTTC CASRTPGGSEQYF
TRBD1 TRBJ1-3 TRBV30 - TGTGCCTGGAGTGTACTTGAGACAGGGCCAAGCTCTGGAAACACCATATATTTT CAWSVLETGPSSGNTIYF
TRBD1 TRBJ2-2 TRBV7-9 - TGTGCCAGCAGCAACCCCGCTGGACAGGGGTCCACCGGGGAGCTGTTTTTT CASSNPAGQGSTGELFF
- TRBJ1-4 TRBV6-5 - TGTGCCAGCAGTTACAATCATCGGGTTGAAAAACTGTTTTTT CASSYNHRVEKLFF
TRBD2 TRBJ2-5 TRBV5-4 - TGTGCCAGCAGCCGAGGGACTAGCGGGGGGGCGGAGACCCAGTACTTC CASSRGTSGGAETQYF
- TRBJ2-5 TRBV29-1 once TGCAGCGTTGTCTATTGGCAGGGGGAGACCCAGTACTTC CSVVYWQGETQYF
TRBD2 TRBJ2-2 TRBV27 few TGTGCCAGCAGTTCCCCTTTAAGACTAGCCAACACCGGGGAGCTGTTTTTT CASSSPLRLANTGELFF
TRBD1 TRBJ2-7 TRBV30 - TGTGCCTGGAGTGTGGGCCAGGGGGCCTCCTCCGAGCAGTACTTC CAWSVGQGASSEQYF
TRBD1 TRBJ1-2 TRBV4-1 - TGCGCCAGCAGCCAAGATGAGGACAGGCCCTATGGCTACACCTTC CASSQDEDRPYGYTF
- TRBJ2-2 TRBV4-1 - TGCGCCAGCAGCCAAGGCCCGGGCACCGGGGAGCTGTTTTTT CASSQGPGTGELFF
- TRBJ1-4 TRBV19 many TGTGCCAGTACAGGGAGGAATGAAAAACTGTTTTTT CASTGRNEKLFF
- TRBJ2-7 TRBV2 - TGTGCCAGCAGACGGCTTCAGGCCTCCTACGAGCAGTACTTC CASRRLQASYEQYF
- TRBJ2-6 TRBV19 few TGTGCCAGTAGGGGGAGGTTAAACCCCTCTGGGGCCAACGTCCTGACTTTC CASRGRLNPSGANVLTF
TRBD1 TRBJ1-1 TRBV6-1 - TGTGCCAGCAGTGAAACACAGGGGACGGGAACTGAAGCTTTCTTT CASSETQGTGTEAFF
- TRBJ1-5 TRBV30 - TGTGCCTGGAGCACAGGAATCAATCAGCCCCAGCATTTT CAWSTGINQPQHF
TRBD1 TRBJ2-2 TRBV7-9 - TGTGCCAGCAGCTCCTCCGACAGGGTTGGCACCGGGGAGCTGTTTTTT CASSSSDRVGTGELFF
- TRBJ1-1 TRBV2 few TGTGCCAGCAGTAAGCGGGAAGGGAACACTGAAGCTTTCTTT CASSKREGNTEAFF
TRBD1 TRBJ1-2 TRBV27 - TGTGCCAGCAGTTTATCCGGACAGGGGGATGGCTACACCTTC CASSLSGQGDGYTF
- TRBJ1-2 TRBV29-1 - TGCAGCGTGTCGGCGGGACATGGCTACACCTTC CSVSAGHGYTF
TRBD1 TRBJ1-1 TRBV5-6 medium-sized TGTGCCAGCAGCCGTGACAGGGCTGAAGCTTTCTTT CASSRDRAEAFF
TRBD2 TRBJ2-3 TRBV4-1 - TGCGCCAGCAGTCCGACTAGCGGGGTCCCGCAGTATTTT CASSPTSGVPQYF
- TRBJ1-4 TRBV19 - TGTGCCACTGCGACATCCCGCAGGGAAAAACTGTTTTTT CATATSRREKLFF
- TRBJ2-7 TRBV27 once TGTGCCAGCAGTTTTGGAGCGGGCTCTAGCTCCTACGAGCAGTACTTC CASSFGAGSSSYEQYF
TRBD1 TRBJ1-4 TRBV25-1 - TGTGCCAGCGGTAACACAGGGGGCTATGGTGAAAAACTGTTTTTT CASGNTGGYGEKLFF
TRBD2 TRBJ2-3 TRBV5-1 few TGCGCCAGCAGCTTGTCTAGCGGGGGATACACAGATACGCAGTATTTT CASSLSSGGYTDTQYF